The 24 T cell receptor beta chains in this list originate from one sample, sequenced in a study of control samples from healthy donors and cancer patients. Method: immunoSEQ multiplex PCR; TCRdb's copy keeps in-frame clones and lacks some. Here the sample spans about 100,000 clones, approximately 80% being singletons. Source material: blood. These TCRs come from a man younger than 35 in good health.

The chain has TRBV19 and TRBJ2-1; TRBD2 is a possible D gene (7 bases). The CDR3 sequence is 18 residues long. Trimming took 1 base from V and 0 from J, leaving 16 bases between them. Germline-derived CDR1 and CDR2 are LNHDA and SQIVND (reference sequence). The CDR3 bases are TGTGCCAGTAGTATAGGGTCGAAGGGGGGGGTCTCCTACAATGAGCAGTTCTTC. Amino acid sequence: CASSIGSKGGVSYNEQFF.

V gene TRBV6-2 or TRBV6-3 combines with J gene TRBJ1-6; D possibly corresponds to TRBD1 (5 bases). The germline V gene encodes CDR1 MNHEY and CDR2 SVGEGT. The CDR3 totals 15 residues. The V end was cut by 4 bases, the J end by 9 bases, with 16 bases between. The CDR3 protein is CASSLEGEFSSPLHF. The CDR3 DNA reads as TGTGCCAGCAGTTTGGAAGGGGAATTTAGTTCACCCCTCCACTTT.

This chain uses TRBV5-1 with TRBJ2-1; D is possibly TRBD1 (5 bases). In germline, CDR1 is SGHRS, CDR2 YFSETQ. This CDR3 has 15 amino acids. Trimming stripped 2 bases from V and 2 bases from J, with 11 bases between. The CDR3 loop is CASSFAAGPYNEQFF. The DNA for the CDR3 is TGCGCCAGCAGCTTCGCGGCAGGGCCCTACAATGAGCAGTTCTTC.

The J gene is TRBJ2-3, the V gene TRBV11-2; 7 bases fit TRBD2. V was clipped by 5 bases and J by 4 bases; unmatched bases: 6. This CDR3 is built from 14 residues. In germline, CDR1 is SGHAT, CDR2 FQNNGV. The CDR3 loop is CASSPGGGSDTQYF. The CDR3 nucleotides are TGTGCCAGCAGCCCGGGGGGAGGGTCAGATACGCAGTATTTT.

The gene calls are TRBV4-1 and TRBJ2-3; 7 nucleotides align to TRBD2. Germline CDR1 and CDR2: MGHRA and YSYEKL. This CDR3 contains 15 residues. J lost 2 bases, V lost 6 bases, and 8 bases had no gene match. CDR3 region: CASRPGLTSTDTQYF. DNA of the CDR3: TGCGCCAGCAGACCGGGACTAACCTCCACAGATACGCAGTATTTT.

This chain links TRBV9 with TRBJ1-1; 7 nucleotides line up with TRBD1. This CDR3 has 13 residues. J was trimmed by 4 bases and V by 4 bases; bases with no gene match: 4. Per germline, CDR1 SGDLS and CDR2 YYNGEE. The CDR3: CASSLTGVTEAFF. The CDR3, as DNA: TGTGCCAGCAGCCTAACAGGGGTCACTGAAGCTTTCTTT.

The rearrangement joins TRBV5-1 to TRBJ2-7; either TRBD1 or TRBD2 may fit D (5 bases each). V lost 1 base and J 7 bases, leaving 9 bases between the germline ends. In germline, CDR1 is SGHRS, CDR2 YFSETQ. The CDR3 contains 12 residues. CDR3 nucleotide sequence: TGCGCCAGCAGCTTGCCCGAGGGGGAGCAGTACGTC. It specifies CASSLPEGEQYV.

The sample holds one count of this clone. This CDR3 is CASSLDSGREQPQHF. In DNA form, the CDR3 reads TGCGCCAGCAGCTTGGATTCGGGACGGGAGCAGCCCCAGCATTTT. This chain joins TRBV5-1 and TRBJ1-5; maybe TRBD1 (5 bases). Trimming left V 0 bases short and J 7 bases short, with 14 bases between. The CDR3 length is 15 residues. Germline lookup yields CDR1 SGHRS and CDR2 YFSETQ.

The chain is built from TRBV28 and TRBJ1-2, with 8 bases that match TRBD1. This CDR3 contains 15 residues. Trimming took 2 bases from V and 7 from J; bases not matched to a gene: 9. Germline-derived CDR1 and CDR2 are MDHEN and SYDVKM. The CDR3 here is CASSLVSGQGGGYTF. The CDR3 bases are TGTGCCAGCAGTTTAGTGTCCGGACAGGGAGGTGGCTACACCTTC.

The gene calls are TRBV7-6 and TRBJ1-1; D ambiguous. This CDR3 has 14 amino acids. Germline loops: CDR1 SGHVS, CDR2 FNYEAQ. The V end was cut by 5 bases, the J end by 2 bases, with 12 bases between. In nucleotides, the CDR3 is TGTGCCAGCAGCCCGGAGGAGACCAACACTGAAGCTTTCTTT. Amino acid sequence: CASSPEETNTEAFF.

This chain links TRBV25-1 with TRBJ1-1, with TRBD1 identical over 8 bases. V lost 5 bases, J lost 2 bases, and 7 bases stayed unmatched. The CDR3 runs to 15 residues. Germline CDR1 MGHDK, CDR2 SYGVNS. The CDR3 is CASSTSDRGNTEAFF. The CDR3 DNA reads TGTGCCAGCAGTACAAGCGACAGGGGAAACACTGAAGCTTTCTTT.

DNA for the CDR3: TGTGCCAGCAGCGTGGGGGCCAACGGTTTACCAGATACGCAGTATTTT. Translating gives CASSVGANGLPDTQYF. This chain joins TRBV9 and TRBJ2-3, with D tentatively TRBD1 (6 bases). The CDR3 spans 16 residues. Germline lookup yields CDR1 SGDLS and CDR2 YYNGEE. V lost 2 bases and J lost 4, with 17 bases in between. Supplemented by reference TRBV9 and TRBJ2-3, the full variable domain reads DSGVTQTPKHLITATGQRVTLRCSPRSGDLSVYWYQQSLDQGLQFLIQYYNGEERAKGNILERFSAQQFPDLHSELNLSSLELGDSALYFCASSVGANGLPDTQYFGPGTRLTVL.

The chain is built from TRBV5-1 and TRBJ1-4; no definite D call. Trimming stripped 1 base from V and 6 bases from J, with 13 bases between. CDR3 size: 15 residues. Germline V gene lookup returns CDR1 SGHRS and CDR2 YFSETQ. CDR3 DNA sequence: TGCGCCAGCAGCTTGCGTGGGCCCACCGATGAAAAACTGTTTTTT. Translation: CASSLRGPTDEKLFF.

V is TRBV2 and J is TRBJ2-7; 9 nucleotides match TRBD2. The J segment lost 5 bases and the V segment lost 2 bases, leaving 7 bases of the junction unmatched. Germline V gene lookup returns CDR1 SNHLY and CDR2 FYNNEI. This CDR3 comprises 15 residues. The CDR3 is CASSEPGLATHEQYV. The CDR3 nucleotides are TGTGCCAGCAGTGAACCGGGACTAGCAACCCACGAGCAGTACGTC.

This CDR3 is CASSYTGNTEAFF. The CDR3 coding sequence is TGTGCCAGTAGTTATACAGGGAACACTGAAGCTTTCTTT. The chain has TRBV19 and TRBJ1-1; possible D gene TRBD1, 5 bases. Germline assignment: CDR1 LNHDA and CDR2 SQIVND (reference sequence). Trimming removed 5 bases from V and 1 base from J, with 8 bases in between. The CDR3 is made up of 13 amino acids. The whole variable domain, remainder taken from reference TRBV19 and TRBJ1-1, is DGGITQSPKYLFRKEGQNVTLSCEQNLNHDAMYWYRQDPGQGLRLIYYSQIVNDFQKGDIAEGYSVSREKKESFPLTVTSAQKNPTAFYLCASSYTGNTEAFFGQGTRLTVV.

This clone was detected only a few times. The chain links TRBV2 to TRBJ1-6; 8 positions match TRBD1. The germline V gene has CDR1 SNHLY and CDR2 FYNNEI. The CDR3 contains 16 residues. J lost 6 bases, V lost 6 bases, and 10 bases had no gene match. CDR3 nucleotides: TGTGCCAGCAGCCCTGGGACAGGTCCGATTAATTCACCCCTCCACTTT. This sequence encodes CASSPGTGPINSPLHF.

J is TRBJ1-1 and V is TRBV5-8, with D possibly TRBD1 on 5 matching bases. The CDR3 runs 15 residues. Germline V lookup: CDR1 SGHTS, CDR2 YDEGEE. V shed 2 bases and J shed 3 bases, with 14 bases lying between them. The CDR3 bases are TGTGCCAGCAGCTTAGGGGAATGGCAGGACACTGAAGCTTTCTTT. Translated: CASSLGEWQDTEAFF.

A few counts support this clone. The J gene is TRBJ1-3, the V gene TRBV2, with D possibly being TRBD1 (5 bases). The CDR3 runs to 14 residues. Trimming stripped 0 bases from V and 4 bases from J, with 7 bases between. Germline loops: CDR1 SNHLY, CDR2 FYNNEI. The CDR3 region is CASSEAGTGNTIYF. CDR3 nucleotides: TGTGCCAGCAGTGAAGCGGGGACCGGAAACACCATATATTTT. Full variable domain (remainder filled in from reference TRBV2 and TRBJ1-3): EPEVTQTPSHQVTQMGQEVILRCVPISNHLYFYWYRQILGQKVEFLVSFYNNEISEKSEIFDDQFSVERPDGSNFTLKIRSTKLEDSAMYFCASSEAGTGNTIYFGEGSWLTVV.

The rearrangement uses TRBV30 and TRBJ2-7; D perhaps matches TRBD1 (5 bases). Germline V gene sequence: CDR1 GTSNPN, CDR2 SVGIG (reference sequence). Trimming removed 1 base at V and 4 bases at J, with 14 bases between. The CDR3 totals 14 residues. The chain's CDR3 is CAWSDRNAIYEQYF. DNA of the CDR3: TGTGCCTGGAGTGACAGGAATGCTATTTACGAGCAGTACTTC.

This chain uses TRBV12-3 or TRBV12-4 with TRBJ1-5; no definite D call. V gave up 7 bases and J gave up 5 bases, with 12 bases separating them. CDR3 size: 13 residues. The CDR3: CASTQARDQPQHF. Written as DNA, the CDR3 is TGTGCCAGCACCCAGGCCCGTGATCAGCCCCAGCATTTT.

The chain has TRBV9 and TRBJ2-5; D is undetermined. The ends were cut back, 0 bases at V and 5 bases at J, with 11 bases in the middle. Germline V gene lookup returns CDR1 SGDLS and CDR2 YYNGEE. The CDR3 loop spans 14 amino acids. CDR3 sequence reads: CASSVGGSGETQYF. DNA for the CDR3: TGTGCCAGCAGCGTAGGGGGTTCTGGGGAGACCCAGTACTTC.

The chain couples TRBV4-3 to TRBJ1-1, with TRBD1 as a possible D gene (5 bases). The CDR3 consists of 15 residues. V was cut by 0 bases and J by 3 bases, with 11 bases left in between. CDR1 and CDR2 (germline): LGHNA, YSLEER. In nucleotides, the CDR3 is TGCGCCAGCAGCCAAGATGCGGGGGGGGACACTGAAGCTTTCTTT. It yields the protein CASSQDAGGDTEAFF.

The chain joins TRBV6-5 to TRBJ2-7, with TRBD1 matching over 9 bases. This CDR3 comprises 14 residues. Germline lookup yields CDR1 MNHEY and CDR2 SVGAGI. V gave up 4 bases and J gave up 10 bases; unmatched junction bases: 11. CDR3 loop: CASSWRTGASPQYF. In DNA form, the CDR3 reads TGTGCCAGCAGTTGGCGGACAGGGGCCTCCCCTCAGTACTTC.

This clone turned up a few times. The chain couples TRBV6-4 to TRBJ2-1, with D possibly matching TRBD2 (5 bases). Trimming removed 11 bases from V and 3 bases from J, with 11 bases in between. CDR1 MRHNA and CDR2 SNTAGT come from the germline V gene. The CDR3 runs to 12 residues. DNA of the CDR3: TGTGCCGACGCGGGTCACTACAATGAGCAGTTCTTC. Its protein product is CADAGHYNEQFF.